This T cell receptor (beta chain) was found in a study of cytomegalovirus exposure and HLA in healthy donors. Overall study findings and caveats: A previous analysis found most TCR beta V segments productive roughly 90% or roughly 30% of the time. When the data were analyzed later, several of the most significant clusters appeared to be linked to common viral pathogens. The study flagged some 170 TCR beta chains as cytomegalovirus-associated.

This clone was seen a single time. Its antigen is not identified. The PCR used 60 Vbeta and 13 Jbeta primers. Clones were sequenced by immunoSEQ multiplex PCR, and TCRdb holds only the in-frame ones, with some missing. The sample includes about 100,000 clones, 76% of them seen just once. This TCR was sampled from a man aged 35-49 years in good health and CMV-seronegative. The sequenced sample consisted of PBMCs.

This CDR3 reads CASSSNQIGGSEQYF. The CDR3, as DNA: TGTGCCAGCAGCTCAAACCAGATAGGGGGAAGCGAGCAGTATTTT. This chain connects TRBV7-3 to TRBJ2-3, with D possibly matching TRBD1 (6 bases). The CDR3 is 15 amino acids. Germline CDR1 is SGHTA and CDR2 is FQGTGA. V was shortened by 4 bases and J by 11 bases, with 22 bases between the two germline ends.